A selection of T cell receptor beta chains follows, all from one sample in a study of control samples from healthy donors and cancer patients. Method: immunoSEQ multiplex PCR; TCRdb's copy keeps in-frame clones and lacks some. The sample lists roughly 160,000 clones; around 88% were seen once. The sequenced sample was blood. Every receptor here comes from a woman younger than 45 in good health. CDR3s include the opening cysteine and the closing phenylalanine or tryptophan. The D gene is left open where the match is weak. Clone size is shown for a subset of rows, as once, few, many or a class of expanded clone.

D gene	V gene	J gene	clone size	CDR3 protein	CDR3 DNA
.	TRBV10-3	TRBJ1-1	.	CAIRDGPQNTEAFF	TGTGCCATCAGGGACGGACCGCAAAACACTGAAGCTTTCTTT
.	TRBV5-1	TRBJ1-3	once	CASKPSWASSGNTIYF	TGCGCCAGCAAACCATCGTGGGCGAGCTCTGGAAACACCATATATTTT
.	TRBV7-9	TRBJ2-3	.	CASSFPDSTDTQYF	TGTGCCAGCAGCTTCCCAGACAGCACAGATACGCAGTATTTT
.	TRBV7-9	TRBJ2-3	.	CASTPPLGGIDTDTQYF	TGTGCCAGCACCCCCCCATTAGGTGGCATAGACACAGATACGCAGTATTTT
TRBD1	TRBV6-6	TRBJ2-2	.	CASSQLSGTGGTRGELFF	TGTGCCAGCAGTCAGCTTTCCGGGACAGGGGGTACTCGGGGGGAGCTGTTTTTT
TRBD2	TRBV5-4	TRBJ2-1	.	CASSFKRGGPYNEQFF	TGTGCCAGCAGCTTCAAGCGGGGGGGCCCCTACAATGAGCAGTTCTTC
.	TRBV6-5	TRBJ2-7	.	CASSPRRGYEQYF	TGTGCCAGCAGTCCACGACGTGGCTACGAGCAGTACTTC
.	TRBV5-4	TRBJ1-1	once	CASSHTNLIGANTEAFF	TGTGCCAGCAGCCACACCAATTTAATAGGGGCGAACACTGAAGCTTTCTTT
.	TRBV6-5	TRBJ1-2	.	CATFTPTVTNYGYTF	TGTGCCACCTTTACACCGACGGTGACTAACTATGGCTACACCTTC
TRBD2	TRBV2	TRBJ2-1	.	CASSTPGTSGRAPNEQFF	TGTGCCAGCAGCACTCCCGGGACTAGCGGGAGGGCCCCCAATGAGCAGTTCTTC
.	TRBV28	TRBJ1-2	.	CASSPNYGYTF	TGTGCCAGCAGCCCTAACTATGGCTACACCTTC
.	TRBV27	TRBJ2-7	few	CASSTGTLLEQYF	TGTGCCAGCAGTACCGGGACGCTTCTCGAGCAGTACTTC
.	TRBV29-1	TRBJ2-1	.	CSVEKYNEQFF	TGCAGCGTTGAAAAGTACAATGAGCAGTTCTTC
TRBD2	TRBV4-2	TRBJ2-1	.	CASSHSRSGGEQFF	TGTGCCAGCAGCCACTCTCGTAGCGGGGGTGAGCAGTTCTTC
.	TRBV19	TRBJ1-3	.	CASRLNTRDTIYF	TGTGCCAGTAGACTCAACACTCGGGACACCATATATTTT
.	TRBV6-5	TRBJ1-2	once	CASSPRTANYGYTF	TGTGCCAGCAGCCCCCGGACCGCTAACTATGGCTACACCTTC
.	TRBV7-9	TRBJ1-6	.	CASSLGTGATPLHF	TGTGCCAGCAGCTTAGGTACCGGGGCGACACCCCTCCACTTT
.	TRBV19	TRBJ1-2	.	CASSSRTVISHGYTF	TGTGCCAGTAGTTCCCGGACAGTCATCTCCCATGGCTACACCTTC
TRBD1	TRBV6-5	TRBJ1-5	.	CASRKRQGPNQPQHF	TGTGCCAGCAGAAAACGACAGGGCCCCAATCAGCCCCAGCATTTT
.	TRBV2	TRBJ2-1	.	CASSENLAPHEQFF	TGTGCCAGCAGTGAAAATCTAGCCCCCCATGAGCAGTTCTTC
.	TRBV28	TRBJ2-5	.	CASSLTLRAQETQYF	TGTGCCAGCAGTTTGACCCTCCGAGCCCAAGAGACCCAGTACTTC
.	TRBV3-1/TRBV3-2	TRBJ1-4	.	CASSQATFGEKLFF	TGTGCCAGCAGTCAGGCCACATTTGGGGAAAAACTGTTTTTT
.	TRBV2	TRBJ1-4	.	CASSRKGGSGEKLFF	TGTGCCAGCAGTCGAAAAGGGGGTAGCGGTGAAAAACTGTTTTTT
TRBD1	TRBV28	TRBJ2-3	.	CASSPGGQGTDTQYF	TGTGCCAGCAGTCCAGGGGGACAGGGCACAGATACGCAGTATTTT
TRBD2	TRBV6-5	TRBJ2-7	.	CASSLRTSDYEQYF	TGTGCCAGCAGTCTGCGGACTAGCGACTACGAGCAGTACTTC